This is a list of T cell receptor beta chains from one sample in a study of blood T cell repertoires in COVID-19. Repertoires were generated with immunoSEQ multiplex PCR, while TCRdb's copy carries only in-frame clones and drops some. The sample shows around 250,000 clones, roughly 88% of them seen only once. Sequenced input: peripheral blood. Every receptor here comes from a woman aged 25-40 years with active or convalescent COVID-19. CDR3s include the opening cysteine and the closing phenylalanine or tryptophan.

j_call v_call cdr3_aa
TRBJ2-7 TRBV19 CASSMDRGGYEQYF
TRBJ1-4 TRBV28 CASSWDRGATNEKLFF
TRBJ2-5 TRBV12-3/TRBV12-4 CATATRETQYF
TRBJ2-5 TRBV28 CASSASTGGQETQYF
TRBJ2-1 TRBV7-3 CASSLTSAGYNEQFF
TRBJ2-5 TRBV11-3 CASSLDKAGLGTQYF
TRBJ1-3 TRBV6-1 CASSEWSLRNTIYF
TRBJ2-1 TRBV21-1 CASSKIQRGGGNEQFF
TRBJ1-1 TRBV27 CASSLFREAGNTEAFF
TRBJ2-5 TRBV29-1 CSVDPGTYQETQYF
TRBJ2-5 TRBV7-2 CASSSDLRGSYQETQYF
TRBJ2-3 TRBV24-1 CATSDRQGWESTDTQYF
TRBJ2-3 TRBV2 CASSEWASGSTDTQYF
TRBJ2-1 TRBV5-1 CASSLTRGEQFF
TRBJ1-2 TRBV6-1 CASSEGTNYGYTF
TRBJ1-3 TRBV4-3 CASSPSGQGGHTIYF